This T cell receptor (beta chain) came from a study of blood T cell repertoires in COVID-19. Across the whole study: The origin of the acute and convalescent COVID-19 samples was the United States, Italy and Spain.

This clone was observed a few times. Only in-frame clones appear in the TCRdb table, and some are missing; sequencing was by immunoSEQ multiplex PCR. The sample yields nearly 400,000 clones, roughly 91% seen once. Sequencing was done on a sample of PBMCs or T cells enriched from blood (not recorded which). This clonotype was sampled from a woman in her twenties or thirties who had recovered from COVID-19.

The CDR3 DNA sequence: TGCGCCAGCAGCCAAGTAACGACAGGGGGCCAGGTATACGAGCAGTACTTC. Encoded protein: CASSQVTTGGQVYEQYF. This chain links TRBV4-1 with TRBJ2-7; 10 positions match TRBD1. V lost 1 base, J lost 4 bases, and 10 bases stayed unmatched. Germline CDR1 reads MGHRA; CDR2 reads YSYEKL. The CDR3 totals 17 residues.